A selection of T cell receptor beta chains follows, all from one sample in a study of read filtering for tumor transcriptome and immune sequencing. TCRdb re-analysed the reads in MiXCR, keeping a single row per CDR3 protein. This sample has around 65,000 distinct CDR3 sequences, with about a fifth found just once. Source material: a population of CD138-negative cells sorted from bone marrow. The receptors were gathered from a donor aged 40 or over with multiple myeloma. Each CDR3 is given with its conserved first and last residue. The order of the fields is J gene, V gene, CDR3 protein.

J: TRBJ2-5; V: TRBV5-1; CDR3: CASSLLQETQYF
J: TRBJ1-1; V: TRBV28; CDR3: CASRPESGTEAFF
J: TRBJ2-1; V: TRBV7-3; CDR3: CASSLGGGFSYNEQFF
J: TRBJ2-5; V: TRBV9; CDR3: CASSGRDLQETQYF
J: TRBJ1-5; V: TRBV6-6; CDR3: CASNSGLNQPQHF
J: TRBJ2-7; V: TRBV6-5; CDR3: CASKPQGVHEQYF
J: TRBJ2-1; V: TRBV29-1; CDR3: CSVLTDRGLYNEQFF
J: TRBJ2-1; V: TRBV30; CDR3: CAWSMGGDNEQFF
J: TRBJ2-5; V: TRBV29-1; CDR3: CSAASMTAVQETQYF
J: TRBJ2-5; V: TRBV6-5; CDR3: CASNEAGETQCF
J: TRBJ2-3; V: TRBV9; CDR3: CASSVAEDTQYF
J: TRBJ1-2; V: TRBV28; CDR3: CASTSGRRNSYTF
J: TRBJ2-3; V: TRBV7-3; CDR3: CASSRTAQNTDTQYF
J: TRBJ2-7; V: TRBV29-1; CDR3: CSVEAYSGTHF
J: TRBJ2-1; V: TRBV29-1; CDR3: CSVVRLASAYNEQFF
J: TRBJ2-1; V: TRBV20-1; CDR3: CSARDLNRLNEQFF
J: TRBJ2-1; V: TRBV5-1; CDR3: CASSLPIGGNEQFF
J: TRBJ1-1; V: TRBV11-3; CDR3: CASSSYRQGSEAFF
J: TRBJ1-5; V: TRBV6-1; CDR3: CASRNGIHFNQPQHF
J: TRBJ2-1; V: TRBV3-1; CDR3: CASSQGTSIEQFF
J: TRBJ1-4; V: TRBV2; CDR3: CASSEGSLGGEKLFF
J: TRBJ2-2; V: TRBV2; CDR3: CASSEARTGELFF
J: TRBJ1-2; V: TRBV28; CDR3: CASSLGSYGYTF
J: TRBJ1-4; V: TRBV5-5; CDR3: CASSLLPGFNEKLFF
J: TRBJ1-2; V: TRBV5-5; CDR3: CASSLQLNYGYTF
J: TRBJ2-5; V: TRBV20-1; CDR3: CSAEKGGGEETQYF
J: TRBJ2-2; V: TRBV5-1; CDR3: CASSLDFNTGELFF
J: TRBJ1-1; V: TRBV18; CDR3: CASSLSGTKNTEAFF